This entry lists 19 T cell receptor beta chains sequenced from one sample in a study of long-term antiretroviral therapy in people with HIV. At the survey level, the v3.0 immunoSEQ assay was run. TCRdb's copy holds only in-frame clones and misses some; the assay was immunoSEQ multiplex PCR. The data show some 29,000 clones, around 97% seen once. Sequenced material: unsorted PBMCs, taken 7.6 years after starting antiretroviral therapy. These receptors came from a man aged 25 to 45 with HIV.

This chain links TRBV9 with TRBJ1-6; perhaps TRBD1 as D (5 bases). V shed 4 bases and J shed 10 bases, with 18 bases lying between them. CDR1 SGDLS and CDR2 YYNGEE come from the germline V gene. The length of the CDR3 is 15 residues. The CDR3 loop reads CASSPRQGSGSPLHF. The CDR3 coding sequence is TGTGCCAGCAGCCCCCGTCAGGGTTCGGGATCACCCCTCCACTTT.

The V gene is TRBV7-9, the J gene TRBJ2-7; 7 positions agree with TRBD1. This CDR3 is 15 amino acids long. V trimming: 5 bases; J trimming: 4 bases; junction bases outside the gene matches: 11. Germline CDR1 SEHNR, CDR2 FQNEAQ (reference sequence). The CDR3 bases are TGTGCCAGCAGCAATGAGGGGGCGCGGCCATACGAGCAGTACTTC. It yields the protein CASSNEGARPYEQYF.

This clone was observed once. The chain has TRBV5-1 and TRBJ2-1; unclear D gene. V was trimmed by 0 bases and J by 6 bases, leaving 7 bases between them. CDR3 length: 13 amino acids. Germline values: CDR1 SGHRS, CDR2 YFSETQ. The CDR3 bases are TGCGCCAGCAGCTTGGCTTTATCCAATGAGCAGTTCTTC. Translation gives CASSLALSNEQFF.

The gene calls are TRBV5-4 and TRBJ2-1; perhaps TRBD1 as D (5 bases). Trimming stripped 4 bases from V and 0 bases from J, with 11 bases between. The CDR3 loop spans 15 amino acids. CDR1 and CDR2 (germline): SGHNT, YYREEE (reference sequence). CDR3 in amino acids: CASSPPGISYNEQFF. The DNA of the CDR3 is TGTGCCAGCAGCCCTCCAGGGATCTCCTACAATGAGCAGTTCTTC.

The chain joins TRBV6-5 to TRBJ2-7; 8 nucleotides agree with TRBD1. The CDR3 is 14 residues long. Germline assignment: CDR1 MNHEY and CDR2 SVGAGI. The V and J ends lost 8 bases and 3 bases, in that order; junction bases with no gene match: 9. Here the CDR3 reads CASRLGQGGYEQYF. The CDR3 DNA reads as TGTGCCAGCCGATTAGGACAGGGTGGCTACGAGCAGTACTTC.

The chain recombines TRBV11-2 with TRBJ2-5; D is perhaps TRBD2 (7 bases). The CDR3 spans 15 residues. V lost 0 bases and J lost 5, with 13 bases in between. CDR1 is SGHAT and CDR2 is FQNNGV in the germline V gene. CDR3 in DNA: TGTGCCAGCAGCTTAGAGGGAGGGGGGGTGGAGACCCAGTACTTC. It yields the protein CASSLEGGGVETQYF.

The chain recombines TRBV9 with TRBJ1-2, with TRBD1 identical over 9 bases. The germline V gene has CDR1 SGDLS and CDR2 YYNGEE. There are 16 residues in the CDR3. Trimming took 3 bases from V and 4 from J; bases not matched to a gene: 10. The CDR3 sequence is CASSARTGVRSYGYTF. DNA for the CDR3: TGTGCCAGCAGCGCCCGGACAGGGGTTCGCAGCTATGGCTACACCTTC.

V gene TRBV15 combines with J gene TRBJ2-7; possible D gene TRBD1, 5 bases. The V gene lost 5 bases and the J gene lost 6 bases, with 14 bases spanning the gap. The CDR3 has 13 residues. Germline-derived CDR1 and CDR2 are LNHNV and YYDKDF (reference sequence). CDR3 sequence reads: CATSPPSGSEQYF. The CDR3 nucleotides are TGTGCCACCAGCCCCCCCTCAGGGTCCGAGCAGTACTTC.

The gene calls are TRBV7-8 and TRBJ2-1; no firm D call. V was clipped by 5 bases and J by 7 bases, with 12 bases between them. Looked up from germline, CDR1 is SGHVS and CDR2 is FQNEAQ. The CDR3 covers 13 residues. The DNA of the CDR3 is TGTGCCAGCAGCGCGACCCCCATAAATGAGCAGTTCTTC. It codes for CASSATPINEQFF.

The chain uses TRBV5-4 and TRBJ2-5; perhaps TRBD2 as D (6 bases). The CDR3 is made up of 14 amino acids. The germline gives CDR1 SGHNT, CDR2 YYREEE (reference sequence). V dropped 5 bases and J dropped 5 bases, with 16 bases sitting between them. The CDR3 DNA sequence: TGTGCCAGCAGTTTCTTTGGAGGGTTGGAGACCCAGTACTTC. This translates into CASSFFGGLETQYF.

The chain is built from TRBV30 and TRBJ1-3; no firm D call. The CDR3 is 13 amino acids. Germline loops: CDR1 GTSNPN, CDR2 SVGIG (reference sequence). V was shortened by 4 bases and J by 0 bases, with 7 bases between the two germline ends. CDR3: CAWTFSSGNTIYF. The CDR3 nucleotides read TGTGCCTGGACCTTTAGCTCTGGAAACACCATATATTTT.

The rearrangement joins TRBV6-4 to TRBJ1-6, with D perhaps TRBD1 (6 bases). V was cut by 6 bases and J by 6 bases, with 12 bases left in between. This CDR3 region has 14 residues. Germline CDR1 MRHNA, CDR2 SNTAGT. The CDR3 bases are TGTGCCAGCAGAGAACAGGGTGCTAATTCACCCCTCCACTTT. This translates into CASREQGANSPLHF.

This sequence joins TRBV20-1 and TRBJ2-1; D not resolved. V lost 6 bases to trimming and J lost 6 bases, with 9 bases between them. There are 11 residues in the CDR3. Germline V gene lookup returns CDR1 DFQATT and CDR2 SNEGSKA (reference sequence). CDR3 nucleotide sequence: TGCAGTGCAAAATTACTCAATGAGCAGTTCTTC. Its translation is CSAKLLNEQFF.

The gene calls are TRBV2 and TRBJ2-7, with 9 bases fitting TRBD2. Trimming cost V 7 bases and J 0 bases; bases outside gene matches: 4. Germline V gene sequence: CDR1 SNHLY, CDR2 FYNNEI. This CDR3 is 14 amino acids long. CDR3 nucleotide sequence: TGTGCCAGCAACCTTAGCGGGGGCTCCTACGAGCAGTACTTC. This encodes CASNLSGGSYEQYF.

The V call is TRBV6-5, the J call TRBJ1-6; D not resolved. CDR1 and CDR2 from the germline V gene are MNHEY and SVGAGI. The CDR3 covers 15 residues. Trimming stripped 0 bases from V and 8 bases from J, with 11 bases between. CDR3 amino acids: CASSYSSARDSPLHF. CDR3 bases: TGTGCCAGCAGTTACTCGTCGGCTCGGGATTCACCCCTCCACTTT.

This chain uses TRBV2 with TRBJ2-1; 11 bases line up with TRBD2. CDR1 and CDR2 (germline): SNHLY, FYNNEI. CDR3 length equals 16 residues. V lost 7 bases to trimming and J lost 9 bases; unmatched junction nucleotides: 14. Here the CDR3 DNA reads TGTGCCAGCAAGCCGACTAGCGGGAATCTATATGGTGAGCAGTTCTTC. Protein: CASKPTSGNLYGEQFF. Filled out from reference TRBV2 and TRBJ2-1, the complete variable domain reads EPEVTQTPSHQVTQMGQEVILRCVPISNHLYFYWYRQILGQKVEFLVSFYNNEISEKSEIFDDQFSVERPDGSNFTLKIRSTKLEDSAMYFCASKPTSGNLYGEQFFGPGTRLTVL.

The rearrangement uses TRBV15 and TRBJ1-4, with 10 bases fitting TRBD1. Germline-derived CDR1 and CDR2 are LNHNV and YYDKDF (reference sequence). V shed 3 bases, J shed 8 bases, and the junction held 12 bases outside the gene matches. CDR3 length: 17 residues. The CDR3 reads CATSSPGTGVQEEKLFF. The CDR3 coding sequence is TGTGCCACCAGCAGTCCCGGGACAGGGGTTCAGGAGGAAAAACTGTTTTTT.

The rearrangement joins TRBV10-3 to TRBJ2-3; TRBD2 matches at 8 bases. The junction had 6 bases not matched to a gene; V was cut back by 7 bases and J by 3 bases. Germline CDR1 is ENHRY and CDR2 is SYGVKD. This CDR3 region has 14 residues. CDR3 loop: CAIKAGGGTDTQYF. The CDR3 DNA is TGTGCCATCAAGGCGGGAGGAGGGACAGATACGCAGTATTTT.

This clone was recorded only once. The rearrangement uses TRBV18 and TRBJ2-3; TRBD2 agrees at 8 bases. CDR1 and CDR2 from the germline V gene are KGHSH and LQKENI. J was trimmed by 1 base and V by 8 bases; bases with no gene match: 5. The CDR3 consists of 14 residues. The CDR3 region is CASRAGVGTDTQYF. CDR3 nucleotide sequence: TGTGCCAGCCGAGCGGGAGTGGGCACAGATACGCAGTATTTT. Based on the CDR3 plus reference TRBV18 and TRBJ2-3, the full variable domain is NAGVMQNPRHLVRRRGQEARLRCSPMKGHSHVYWYRQLPEEGLKFMVYLQKENIIDESGMPKERFSAEFPKEGPSILRIQQVVRGDSAAYFCASRAGVGTDTQYFGPGTRLTVL.